Listed below are T cell receptor beta chains from one sample, sequenced in a study of metastatic and nonmetastatic thyroid tumors. TCRdb re-called the PCR reads through MiXCR. The table has approximately 4,300 clones, 34% seen once; the top ten hold 25% to 30%. Sequenced input: adjacent normal tissue. The receptors were gathered from a male donor with papillary thyroid cancer or a benign thyroid nodule (not recorded which). Some clones in this sample may be carry-over from other donors' samples. CDR3s include the opening cysteine and the closing phenylalanine or tryptophan. The D gene is left open where the match is weak. Some rows mark clone size as missing; the rest say once, few, many or name a class of expanded clone.

CDR3	DNA	size	V	D	J
CASSEAPYTEAFF	TGTGCCAGCAGTGAAGCCCCCTACACTGAAGCTTTCTTT	NA	TRBV6-1	NA	TRBJ1-1
CAGSLRAGRRFNEKLFF	TGTGCCGGCAGTTTAAGGGCCGGAAGGAGGTTTAATGAAAAACTGTTTTTT	few	TRBV27	NA	TRBJ1-4
CASRGWKNTEAFF	TGTGCCAGCAGGGGCTGGAAGAACACTGAAGCTTTCTTT	few	TRBV6-1	NA	TRBJ1-1
CASGGRGNSYEQYF	TGTGCCAGCGGGGGGCGGGGGAACTCCTACGAGCAGTACTTC	NA	TRBV6-1	NA	TRBJ2-7
CASSLGGGRSYEQYF	TGTGCCAGCAGCTTAGGAGGGGGGCGCTCCTACGAGCAGTACTTC	NA	TRBV11-2	NA	TRBJ2-7
CASARDREYEQYF	TGTGCCAGCGCCCGGGACAGGGAGTACGAGCAGTACTTC	NA	TRBV6-1	TRBD1	TRBJ2-7
CASRGTVDYGYTF	TGTGCCAGCAGGGGGACAGTCGACTATGGCTACACCTTC	few	TRBV6-1	TRBD1	TRBJ1-2
CASREGGDTQYF	TGTGCCAGCAGGGAGGGGGGGGATACGCAGTATTTT	large	TRBV12-3/TRBV12-4	NA	TRBJ2-3
CASDRSRFRTGRMNTEAFF	TGTGCCAGCGATAGAAGCAGATTCAGGACAGGGCGAATGAACACTGAAGCTTTCTTT	medium-sized	TRBV6-1	TRBD1	TRBJ1-1
CASSFSSIWIAKNIQYF	TGTGCCAGCAGTTTTAGTTCTATCTGGATAGCCAAAAACATTCAGTACTTC	few	TRBV28	NA	TRBJ2-4
CASSLWTGINSPLHF	TGTGCCAGCAGCCTATGGACAGGGATCAATTCACCCCTCCACTTT	NA	TRBV5-6	TRBD1	TRBJ1-6
CASSPGQTSGDGYTF	TGTGCCAGCAGCCCGGGACAGACCAGTGGTGATGGCTACACCTTC	NA	TRBV7-3	TRBD1	TRBJ1-2
CASSDSRNYGYTF	TGTGCCAGCAGTGACAGCAGAAACTATGGCTACACCTTC	NA	TRBV6-1	NA	TRBJ1-2
CSANPGGAYEQYF	TGCAGTGCTAACCCGGGGGGGGCCTACGAGCAGTACTTC	few	TRBV20-1	TRBD2	TRBJ2-7
CASSSTSGTGVEQYF	TGTGCCAGCAGCTCCACGTCCGGTACAGGGGTCGAGCAGTACTTC	NA	TRBV5-5	TRBD1	TRBJ2-7
CSVEDPDRSSYNEQFF	TGCAGCGTTGAAGACCCTGACAGGTCCTCCTACAATGAGCAGTTCTTC	many	TRBV29-1	NA	TRBJ2-1
CASSLGLSSEQHF	TGTGCCAGCAGCTTAGGACTATCAAGCGAGCAGCACTTC	NA	TRBV11-2	NA	TRBJ2-7
CASSLMSFGVANTEAFF	TGCGCCAGCAGCTTAATGTCCTTCGGCGTTGCGAACACTGAAGCTTTCTTT	once	TRBV5-1	NA	TRBJ1-1
CSARTILQETQYF	TGCAGCGCTCGTACTATCCTCCAGGAGACCCAGTACTTC	few	TRBV29-1	NA	TRBJ2-5
CASSLSGRDTDTQYF	TGTGCCAGCAGCTTGAGCGGGAGAGACACAGATACGCAGTATTTT	NA	TRBV11-1	TRBD2	TRBJ2-3
CSASRSSGNYEQFF	TGCAGTGCTAGTAGGTCTAGCGGGAACTATGAGCAGTTCTTC	medium-sized	TRBV20-1	TRBD2	TRBJ2-1
CASSDRGPTWQYF	TGTGCCAGCAGTGACAGGGGGCCTACGTGGCAGTACTTC	NA	TRBV6-1	TRBD1	TRBJ2-7
CASSYSGRGGNTIYF	TGTGCCAGCAGTTACTCGGGCAGGGGTGGAAACACCATATATTTT	few	TRBV6-2/TRBV6-3	NA	TRBJ1-3
CASSQTGQGAVAFF	TGTGCCAGCAGCCAAACAGGACAGGGGGCTGTAGCTTTCTTT	medium-sized	TRBV3-1	TRBD1	TRBJ1-1
CASSLLRMEQGTAEAFF	TGTGCCAGCAGCTTACTTAGAATGGAGCAGGGGACAGCTGAAGCTTTCTTT	NA	TRBV7-3	TRBD1	TRBJ1-1
CSAYLAASYNEQFF	TGCAGTGCATACCTAGCTGCCTCCTACAATGAGCAGTTCTTC	NA	TRBV20-1	NA	TRBJ2-1
CASRGGFYEQYF	TGTGCCAGCCGTGGGGGATTCTACGAGCAGTACTTC	NA	TRBV2	NA	TRBJ2-7
CASSMGRQVMEQYF	TGTGCCAGTAGTATGGGACGACAGGTAATGGAGCAGTACTTC	NA	TRBV19	NA	TRBJ2-7
CASSLALGNTEAFF	TGTGCCAGCAGCTTAGCCCTTGGGAACACTGAAGCTTTCTTT	medium-sized	TRBV11-2	NA	TRBJ1-1
CASSQEAGTYGYTF	TGTGCCAGCAGCCAAGAGGCCGGGACCTATGGCTACACCTTC	NA	TRBV11-3	NA	TRBJ1-2
CASSEEGQVTYEQYF	TGTGCCAGCAGTGAAGAGGGACAGGTTACCTACGAGCAGTACTTC	large	TRBV2	TRBD1	TRBJ2-7
CASSTGTSGPAAYNEQFF	TGTGCCAGCAGTACCGGGACTAGCGGGCCAGCCGCCTACAATGAGCAGTTCTTC	few	TRBV6-2/TRBV6-3	TRBD2	TRBJ2-1
CSARGGRSNYGYTF	TGCAGTGCTAGAGGCGGTCGTAGTAACTATGGCTACACCTTC	NA	TRBV20-1	NA	TRBJ1-2
CSAQQGSNTEAFF	TGCAGTGCCCAACAGGGGTCCAACACTGAAGCTTTCTTT	NA	TRBV20-1	TRBD1	TRBJ1-1
CAWSGDSLEQYF	TGTGCCTGGTCAGGAGACTCCTTGGAGCAGTACTTC	once	TRBV30	NA	TRBJ2-7
CASSFLGGTPHNEQFF	TGTGCCAGCAGTTTCCTCGGGGGGACACCCCACAATGAGCAGTTCTTC	few	TRBV28	NA	TRBJ2-1
CASNSLPYNSPLHF	TGTGCCAGCAACAGTCTGCCCTATAATTCACCCCTCCACTTT	many	TRBV28	NA	TRBJ1-6
CASSTGSSGTQNF	TGTGCCAGTAGTACCGGGTCGTCGGGGACCCAGAACTTC	NA	TRBV19	NA	TRBJ2-5
CASSSGLVGEQYF	TGTGCCAGCAGCTCAGGGTTAGTTGGTGAGCAGTACTTC	few	TRBV3-1	NA	TRBJ2-7
CASSPRAASSYEQYF	TGTGCCAGTAGTCCCCGGGCGGCGAGCTCCTACGAGCAGTACTTC	NA	TRBV19	NA	TRBJ2-7
CASSPEGADRNYGYTF	TGCGCCAGCAGCCCGGAGGGGGCAGACCGTAACTATGGCTACACCTTC	NA	TRBV5-1	TRBD1	TRBJ1-2
CASSELAGADTQYF	TGTGCCAGCAGTGAACTAGCGGGAGCAGATACGCAGTATTTT	few	TRBV6-1	TRBD2	TRBJ2-3
CATSRNPGTGVVGYTF	TGTGCCACCAGCAGAAACCCCGGGACAGGGGTTGTCGGCTACACCTTC	few	TRBV15	TRBD1	TRBJ1-2
CASRPSKSGSPYEQYF	TGTGCCAGCAGGCCTAGTAAGTCCGGGAGCCCCTACGAGCAGTACTTC	few	TRBV6-4	NA	TRBJ2-7
CASSRLAGAPGTDTQYF	TGTGCCAGCTCGCGACTAGCGGGGGCTCCAGGAACAGATACGCAGTATTTT	NA	TRBV18	TRBD2	TRBJ2-3
CASSQSAGDEQYF	TGCGCCAGCAGCCAGTCTGCAGGGGACGAGCAGTACTTC	medium-sized	TRBV4-1	NA	TRBJ2-7
CASRRSDTEAFF	TGTGCCAGCAGGCGGTCGGACACTGAAGCTTTCTTT	NA	TRBV6-1	NA	TRBJ1-1
CASSWGRGASTDTQYF	TGTGCCAGCAGTTGGGGGCGGGGGGCAAGCACAGATACGCAGTATTTT	NA	TRBV6-2/TRBV6-3	TRBD2	TRBJ2-3
CASSYSELRDTEAFF	TGTGCCAGCAGTTACTCTGAACTCCGGGACACTGAAGCTTTCTTT	once	TRBV6-5	NA	TRBJ1-1
CASSFGGRGELFF	TGTGCCAGCAGCTTTGGTGGTCGCGGGGAGCTGTTTTTT	once	TRBV5-6	NA	TRBJ2-2
CASSYSGSEQFF	TGTGCCAGCAGTTACTCAGGCTCTGAGCAGTTCTTC	few	TRBV6-2/TRBV6-3	NA	TRBJ2-1
CASSAGDLGGEQYF	TGTGCCAGCAGCGCAGGCGACCTCGGTGGCGAGCAGTACTTC	NA	TRBV9	NA	TRBJ2-7
CASSWGLSGRGGSPLHF	TGTGCCAGCAGCTGGGGGCTCAGCGGGAGAGGAGGTTCACCCCTCCACTTT	NA	TRBV5-4	NA	TRBJ1-6
CASTDSWTGESYNEQFF	TGTGCCAGCACGGATAGCTGGACTGGCGAGTCCTACAATGAGCAGTTCTTC	NA	TRBV9	NA	TRBJ2-1
CASSQDGDLYEQYF	TGTGCCAGCAGCCAAGATGGGGACCTCTACGAGCAGTACTTC	NA	TRBV4-2	NA	TRBJ2-7
CASSISSGRQETQYF	TGTGCCAGCAGCATCTCTTCCGGGAGGCAAGAGACCCAGTACTTC	few	TRBV27	TRBD2	TRBJ2-5
CASSPQGGATDTQYF	TGTGCCAGCTCACCACAGGGGGGGGCGACAGATACGCAGTATTTT	NA	TRBV18	NA	TRBJ2-3
CSAMAETANYGYTF	TGCAGTGCTATGGCCGAGACAGCTAACTATGGCTACACCTTC	NA	TRBV20-1	NA	TRBJ1-2